This record covers a single TCR beta chain. Its antigen is undetermined. TCRdb redid the calling of the reads with MiXCR, one entry per CDR3 protein. The sample gives approximately 630,000 distinct CDR3 sequences, 20% to 25% of which show up once; approximately 8% is in the top ten. The data belong to a study of T cell repertoires in cytomegalovirus infection. About the research overall: Public TCR beta signatures were indicative of both CMV infection and a matching HLA type.

Study observations and caveats: Identification of carriers of CMV plus the relevant HLA was achieved through cumulative public TCR beta family frequency. There were HLA-C-restricted CMV-specific TCR beta clonotypes dominating the ex vivo response.

The clonotype originates from a human donor in good health (CMV status not recorded). Some clones in this sample may be carry-over from other donors' samples. Sequenced input: CD8+ T cells from PBMCs.

This CDR3 is CASSILDRLNTEAFF. The CDR3 DNA follows: TGTGCCAGCAGCATCCTCGACAGGCTGAACACTGAAGCTTTCTTT. This chain uses TRBV13 with TRBJ1-1; D might be TRBD1 (6 bases). The CDR3 is 15 residues long. V gave up 5 bases and J gave up 0 bases, with 13 bases separating them. The germline CDR1 and CDR2 sequences are PRHDT and FYEKMQ (reference sequence).